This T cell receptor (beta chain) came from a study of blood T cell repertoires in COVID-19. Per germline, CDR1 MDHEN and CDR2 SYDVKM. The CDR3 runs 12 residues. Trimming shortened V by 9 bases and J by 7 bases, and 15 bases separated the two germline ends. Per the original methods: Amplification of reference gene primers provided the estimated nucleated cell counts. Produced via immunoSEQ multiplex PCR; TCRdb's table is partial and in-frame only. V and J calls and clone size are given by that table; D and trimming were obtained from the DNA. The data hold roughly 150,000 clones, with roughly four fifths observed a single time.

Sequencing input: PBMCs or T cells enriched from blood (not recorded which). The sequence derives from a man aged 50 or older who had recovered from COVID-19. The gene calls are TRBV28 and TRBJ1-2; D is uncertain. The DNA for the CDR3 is TGTGCCAGTTATATCACGGGGATTGGCTACACCTTC. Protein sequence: CASYITGIGYTF.